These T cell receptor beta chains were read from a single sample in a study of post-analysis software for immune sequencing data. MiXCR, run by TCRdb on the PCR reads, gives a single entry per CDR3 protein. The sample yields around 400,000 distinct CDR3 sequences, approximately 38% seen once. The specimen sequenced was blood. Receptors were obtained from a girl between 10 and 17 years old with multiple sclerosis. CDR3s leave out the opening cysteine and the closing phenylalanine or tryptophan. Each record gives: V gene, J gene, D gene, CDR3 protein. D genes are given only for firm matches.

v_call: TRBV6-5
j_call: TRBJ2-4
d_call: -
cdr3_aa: ASSYSTGGAKNIQY

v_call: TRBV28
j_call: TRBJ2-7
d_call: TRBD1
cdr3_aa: ASGPSDRVGYEQY

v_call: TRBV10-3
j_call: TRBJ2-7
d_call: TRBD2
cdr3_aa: AISESAQREYEQY

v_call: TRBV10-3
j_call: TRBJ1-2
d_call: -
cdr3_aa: AISEGLNSYGYT

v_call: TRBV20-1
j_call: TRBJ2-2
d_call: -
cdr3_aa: SARKGTGELF

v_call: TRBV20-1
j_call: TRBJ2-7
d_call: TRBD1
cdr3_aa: SASRTGDAYEQY

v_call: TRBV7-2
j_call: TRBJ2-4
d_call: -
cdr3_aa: ASSLGTLAKNIQY

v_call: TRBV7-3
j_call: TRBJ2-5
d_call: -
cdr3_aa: ASSLNARGETQY

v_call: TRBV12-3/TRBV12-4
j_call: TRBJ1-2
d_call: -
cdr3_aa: ASSLIWPGGYT

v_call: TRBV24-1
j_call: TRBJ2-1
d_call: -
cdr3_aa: ATSDPTSRNYNEQF

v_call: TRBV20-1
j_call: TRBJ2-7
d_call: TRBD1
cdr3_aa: SARDPGQDPYEQY

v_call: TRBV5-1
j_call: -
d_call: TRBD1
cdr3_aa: ASSTGTGGIWYEQY

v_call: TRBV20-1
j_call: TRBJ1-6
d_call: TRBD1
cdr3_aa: SARETTGGYNSPLH

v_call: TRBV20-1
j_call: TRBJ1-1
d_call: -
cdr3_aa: SAPGSGLGNTEAF

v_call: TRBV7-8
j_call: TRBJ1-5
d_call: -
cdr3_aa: ASSLISRGGNQPQH

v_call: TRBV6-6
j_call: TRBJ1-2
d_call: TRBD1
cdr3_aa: ASSYSMEGAGNYGYT

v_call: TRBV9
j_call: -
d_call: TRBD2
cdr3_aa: ASSSSGGAYNEQY

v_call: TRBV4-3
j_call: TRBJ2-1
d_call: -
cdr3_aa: ASSQDRLTPYNEQF

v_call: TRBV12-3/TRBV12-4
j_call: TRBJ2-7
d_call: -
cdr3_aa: ASSSGRGSYEQY

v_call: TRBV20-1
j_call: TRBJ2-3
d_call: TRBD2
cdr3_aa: SALAGGRLSTDTRY

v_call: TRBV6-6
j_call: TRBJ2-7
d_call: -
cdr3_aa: ASSPGPPYEQY

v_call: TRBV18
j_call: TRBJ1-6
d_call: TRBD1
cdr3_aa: ASSPPGQGGTLH

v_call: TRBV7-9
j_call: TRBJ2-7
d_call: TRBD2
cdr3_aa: ASSLGLAGAYEQY

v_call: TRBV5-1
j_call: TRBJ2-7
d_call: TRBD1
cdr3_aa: ASSRGQGAYEQY

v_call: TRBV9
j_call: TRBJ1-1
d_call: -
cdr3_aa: ASSGRGGFITEAF

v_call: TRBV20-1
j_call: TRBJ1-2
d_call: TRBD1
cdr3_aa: SARDLIRPGTGIYGYT

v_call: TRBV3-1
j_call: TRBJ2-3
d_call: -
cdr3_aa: ASSQEQGPDTQY

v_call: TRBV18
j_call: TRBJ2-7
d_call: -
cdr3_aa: ASSPERSHEQY

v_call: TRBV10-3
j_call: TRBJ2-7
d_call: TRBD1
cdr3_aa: AISESGDRNTYEQY

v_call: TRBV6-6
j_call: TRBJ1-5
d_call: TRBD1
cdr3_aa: ASSYSQGANQPQH

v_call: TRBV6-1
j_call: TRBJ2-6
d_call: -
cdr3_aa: ASRTDLWANVLT

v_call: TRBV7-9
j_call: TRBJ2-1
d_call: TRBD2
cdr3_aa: ASSSPTSGEQF

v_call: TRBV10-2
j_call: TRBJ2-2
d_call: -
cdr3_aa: ASSPSGINTGELF

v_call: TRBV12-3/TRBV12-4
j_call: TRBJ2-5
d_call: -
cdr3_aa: ASSLIGVETQY

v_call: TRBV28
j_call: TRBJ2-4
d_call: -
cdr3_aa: ASSPPETHYKQY

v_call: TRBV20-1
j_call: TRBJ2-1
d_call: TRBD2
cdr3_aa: SARLAGGPYNEQF

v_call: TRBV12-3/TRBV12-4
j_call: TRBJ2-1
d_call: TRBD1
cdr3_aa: ASTLDRYNEQF

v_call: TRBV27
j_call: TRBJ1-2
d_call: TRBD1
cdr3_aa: ASSPRQGNYGYT

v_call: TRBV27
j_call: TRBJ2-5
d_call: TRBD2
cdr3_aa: ASSSRLAGGPTQETQY

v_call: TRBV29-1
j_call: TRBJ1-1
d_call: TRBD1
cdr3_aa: SGATGATEAF

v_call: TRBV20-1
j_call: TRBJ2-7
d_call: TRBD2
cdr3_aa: SAREPGLAVNEQY

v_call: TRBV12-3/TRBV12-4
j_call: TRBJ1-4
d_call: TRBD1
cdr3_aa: ASSFSPGQGAEKLF

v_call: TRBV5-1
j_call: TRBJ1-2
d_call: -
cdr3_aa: ASSLDHGYT

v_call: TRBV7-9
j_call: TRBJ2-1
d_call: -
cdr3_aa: ASSSPLRYNEQF

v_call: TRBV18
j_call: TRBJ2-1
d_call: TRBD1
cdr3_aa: ASSPGQGPLTYNEQF

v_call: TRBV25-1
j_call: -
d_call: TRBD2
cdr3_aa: ASTRGGASYEQY

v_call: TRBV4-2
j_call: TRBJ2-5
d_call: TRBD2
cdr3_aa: ASSLLAGGVQETQY

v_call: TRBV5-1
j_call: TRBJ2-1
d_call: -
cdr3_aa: ASSLAAPGTYNEQF